Reported below is one T cell receptor beta chain. The sample belongs to a study of blood T cell repertoires in COVID-19. The data were produced by immunoSEQ multiplex PCR, yet TCRdb's version contains in-frame clones alone and is incomplete. The sample lists approximately 300,000 clones, about nine tenths occurring once. The study drew participants aged 18 to 89 years from some 25 US areas. The recovered donors of Cohort 3 showed two negative PCRs, clearance, or symptom resolution. V lost 2 bases, J lost 9 bases, and 5 bases stayed unmatched. CDR1 is MDHEN and CDR2 is SYDVKM in the germline V gene. This CDR3 contains 15 residues.

The receptor was derived from a woman in her late teens or twenties who had recovered from COVID-19. The material sequenced was PBMCs or T cells enriched from blood (not recorded which). J is TRBJ1-6 and V is TRBV28, with 9 bases lining up with TRBD1. In nucleotides, the CDR3 is TGTGCCAGCAGTTTAGCCGGGACAGGGAGTTCACCCCTCCACTTT. This sequence encodes CASSLAGTGSSPLHF.